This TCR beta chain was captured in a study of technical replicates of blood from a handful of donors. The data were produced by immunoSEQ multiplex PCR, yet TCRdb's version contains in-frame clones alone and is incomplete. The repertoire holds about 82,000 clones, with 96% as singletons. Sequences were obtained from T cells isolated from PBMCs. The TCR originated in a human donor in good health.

As DNA, the CDR3 is TGTGCCAGCAGCTCAACTAGTGAGCAGTTCTTC. Its protein is CASSSTSEQFF. The chain links TRBV6-5 to TRBJ2-1, with D perhaps TRBD2 (5 bases). Trimming removed 6 bases at V and 9 bases at J, with 9 bases between. Germline CDR1 MNHEY, CDR2 SVGAGI. The CDR3 totals 11 residues.